Following are 32 T cell receptor beta chains from one sample sequenced in a study of blood T cell repertoires in COVID-19. Generated by immunoSEQ multiplex PCR, the TCRdb table keeps only in-frame clones and is missing some. The data show about 40,000 clones, about 90% seen once. The sample consisted of peripheral blood. These TCRs come from a woman aged 70-85 years with acute or convalescent COVID-19.

This clone was picked up a small number of times. This sequence joins TRBV6-2 or TRBV6-3 and TRBJ2-1; TRBD2 agrees at 14 bases. The V and J ends lost 5 bases and 7 bases, in that order; junction bases with no gene match: 16. Germline CDR1 and CDR2: MNHEY and SVGEGT. This CDR3 has 19 residues. CDR3 loop: CASSTGLAGDRDVWNEQFF. CDR3 in DNA: TGTGCCAGCAGTACGGGACTAGCGGGAGACAGGGACGTTTGGAATGAGCAGTTCTTC.

The chain employs TRBV6-5 and TRBJ1-1, with a tentative D call TRBD1 (5 bases). CDR1 is MNHEY and CDR2 is SVGAGI in the germline V gene. The germline V and J ends were trimmed by 3 bases and 3 bases, with 8 bases remaining between them. The CDR3 runs to 13 residues. The CDR3 nucleotides read TGTGCCAGCAGTTATACGGGGGACACTGAAGCTTTCTTT. Protein product: CASSYTGDTEAFF.

The chain links TRBV6-4 to TRBJ2-3; 8 bases line up with TRBD2. CDR3 length: 16 residues. J lost 0 bases, V lost 3 bases, and 5 bases had no gene match. From germline, CDR1 is MRHNA and CDR2 SNTAGT. The CDR3 region is CASSETSGYSTDTQYF. For the CDR3, the DNA is TGTGCCAGCAGTGAAACTAGCGGATATAGCACAGATACGCAGTATTTT.

The chain recombines TRBV30 with TRBJ2-3; TRBD2 agrees at 7 bases. The CDR3 extends over 17 amino acids. Germline V lookup: CDR1 GTSNPN, CDR2 SVGIG (reference sequence). V shed 0 bases and J 2 bases; nucleotides not matched to a gene: 11. CDR3 sequence reads: CAWSVPPLAGTTDTQYF. In nucleotides, the CDR3 is TGTGCCTGGAGTGTACCTCCTTTAGCGGGTACCACAGATACGCAGTATTTT.

This chain joins TRBV6-5 and TRBJ1-3, with D possibly matching TRBD1 (5 bases). The germline V gene encodes CDR1 MNHEY and CDR2 SVGAGI. The CDR3 length is 14 residues. The germline V and J ends were trimmed by 9 bases and 0 bases, with 12 bases remaining between them. DNA for the CDR3: TGTGCCAGTATCGCAGGGTACTCTGGAAACACCATATATTTT. Translating it yields CASIAGYSGNTIYF.

This chain connects TRBV7-2 to TRBJ1-2; 11 bases are a match to TRBD1. The CDR3 is made up of 14 amino acids. Losses at the gene ends were 5 bases for V and 8 bases for J; bases not matched to a gene: 7. Per the germline V gene, CDR1 is SGHTA and CDR2 is FQGNSA. The CDR3, as DNA: TGTGCCAGCAGCATGGACAGGGGGCGGCGAGGCTACACCTTC. Translated: CASSMDRGRRGYTF.

The CDR3 bases are TGTGCCACCAGTCGTTCTAGCGGGATAAACACCGGGGAGCTGTTTTTT. The encoded protein is CATSRSSGINTGELFF. The chain carries TRBV24-1 and TRBJ2-2; 9 bases map to TRBD2. Germline V lookup: CDR1 KGHDR, CDR2 SFDVKD. V shed 6 bases, J shed 2 bases, and the junction held 6 bases outside the gene matches. CDR3 size: 16 residues.

The chain employs TRBV2 and TRBJ2-1; TRBD2 matches at 10 bases. The CDR3 extends over 18 amino acids. The ends lost 2 bases at V and 2 bases at J; junction bases unmatched: 9. CDR1 and CDR2 (germline): SNHLY, FYNNEI. CDR3 amino acids: CASSENLVSGRTYNEQFF. In DNA, the CDR3 is TGTGCCAGCAGTGAAAATTTGGTTAGCGGGAGGACCTACAATGAGCAGTTCTTC. Based on the CDR3 plus reference TRBV2 and TRBJ2-1, the full variable domain is EPEVTQTPSHQVTQMGQEVILRCVPISNHLYFYWYRQILGQKVEFLVSFYNNEISEKSEIFDDQFSVERPDGSNFTLKIRSTKLEDSAMYFCASSENLVSGRTYNEQFFGPGTRLTVL.

By frequency in the sample, this clone is medium-sized. V is TRBV7-4 and J is TRBJ2-7; 7 bases are shared with TRBD1. The CDR3 contains 14 residues. Germline V gene lookup returns CDR1 SGHVT and CDR2 SQSDAQ. V trimming: 4 bases; J trimming: 5 bases; junction bases outside the gene matches: 8. The CDR3 DNA reads TGTGCCAGCAGCTCGGGACAGACCAACCACGAGCAGTACGTC. It yields the protein CASSSGQTNHEQYV.

This clone was picked up a small number of times. The CDR3 loop is CASSQGPGQGLGSPLHF. The CDR3, as DNA: TGCGCCAGCAGCCAGGGTCCGGGACAGGGGTTAGGTTCACCCCTCCACTTT. The V gene is TRBV4-3, the J gene TRBJ1-6; 10 positions match TRBD1. V was pared by 3 bases and J by 9 bases, with 11 bases of the junction left unmatched. CDR1 and CDR2 (germline): LGHNA, YSLEER. This CDR3 comprises 17 residues.

In its sample, this clone was seen once. V and J are TRBV6-5 and TRBJ2-7; no firm D call. CDR1 is MNHEY, CDR2 SVGAGI, per germline. The CDR3 consists of 12 residues. Trimming cost V 6 bases and J 3 bases, with 9 bases left between them. In DNA, the CDR3 is TGTGCCAGCAGCGGTTATGACTACGAGCAGTACGTC. Encoded protein: CASSGYDYEQYV.

This clone was counted only a few times. The chain employs TRBV9 and TRBJ1-5, with TRBD1 matching 8 bases. This CDR3 contains 15 residues. Germline CDR1 SGDLS, CDR2 YYNGEE. V lost 4 bases, J lost 2 bases, and 5 bases stayed unmatched. The CDR3 sequence is CASSLQGVGNQPQHF. The CDR3 coding sequence is TGTGCCAGCAGCTTACAGGGGGTTGGCAATCAGCCCCAGCATTTT.

The gene calls are TRBV7-2 and TRBJ2-2; 12 positions match TRBD1. The CDR3 is 19 residues long. The J segment lost 4 bases and the V segment lost 5 bases, leaving 14 bases of the junction unmatched. Germline V gene data show CDR1 as SGHTA and CDR2 as FQGNSA. The CDR3 DNA is TGTGCCAGCAGCCGTTTAAGGGACAGGGGGCTTTCTAGCACCGGGGAGCTGTTTTTT. Residues: CASSRLRDRGLSSTGELFF.

The chain uses TRBV10-3 and TRBJ2-1, with 10 nucleotides matching TRBD2. J gave up 0 bases and V 5 bases, and 7 bases lay outside the gene matches. The CDR3 length is 17 residues. Germline CDR1 is ENHRY and CDR2 is SYGVKD. This CDR3 is CAISMTPSGSSYNEQFF. The CDR3 DNA follows: TGTGCCATCAGTATGACTCCTAGCGGGAGCTCCTACAATGAGCAGTTCTTC.

The chain combines TRBV6-5 with TRBJ2-7, with 9 bases identical to TRBD1. The CDR3 totals 14 residues. The ends lost 4 bases at V and 2 bases at J; junction bases unmatched: 3. Germline V lookup: CDR1 MNHEY, CDR2 SVGAGI. The DNA for the CDR3 is TGTGCCAGCAGTTCGGGACAGGGCGCCTACGAGCAGTACGTC. Its translation is CASSSGQGAYEQYV.

The V call is TRBV9, the J call TRBJ1-2, with 8 bases matching TRBD1. The germline CDR1 and CDR2 sequences are SGDLS and YYNGEE. The CDR3 is 16 amino acids. Unmatched junction bases numbered 8, after V lost 0 bases and J lost 4 bases. The CDR3 is CASSVETGVGGYGYTF. The CDR3 region has the DNA TGTGCCAGCAGCGTAGAGACAGGGGTTGGGGGCTATGGCTACACCTTC.

The chain combines TRBV3-1 (or the pseudogene TRBV3-2) with TRBJ2-5, with 9 bases identical to TRBD2. The germline V gene encodes CDR1 LGHDT and CDR2 YNNKEL (reference sequence). This CDR3 has 15 residues. Trimming removed 1 base from V and 1 base from J; junction bases left unmatched: 1. The CDR3 coding sequence is TGTGCCAGCAGCCAAGTTAGCGGGGGCCAAGAGACCCAGTACTTC. Its translation: CASSQVSGGQETQYF.

V is TRBV7-9 and J is TRBJ1-6; D call uncertain. Trimming took 1 base from V and 10 from J, leaving 11 bases between them. From germline, CDR1 is SEHNR and CDR2 FQNEAQ (reference sequence). This CDR3 contains 14 residues. CDR3 amino acids: CASSLETPLSPLHF. The CDR3 DNA is TGTGCCAGCAGCTTAGAGACTCCCCTCTCACCCCTCCACTTT.

The J gene is TRBJ1-2, the V gene TRBV6-5; 7 bases are shared with TRBD1. Trimming at V came to 4 bases and at J to 1 base, leaving 6 bases not matched to a gene. This CDR3 contains 15 residues. CDR1 and CDR2 (germline): MNHEY, SVGAGI. The CDR3 region has the DNA TGTGCCAGCAGTTTACAGGGGAGTAATAACTATGGCTACACCTTC. As protein: CASSLQGSNNYGYTF.

V and J are TRBV24-1 and TRBJ2-2, with 12 bases identical to TRBD2. The CDR3 consists of 18 residues. Germline V lookup: CDR1 KGHDR, CDR2 SFDVKD. Trimming at V came to 5 bases and at J to 1 base, leaving 7 bases not matched to a gene. The CDR3 DNA reads as TGTGCCACCAGTGTGGGACTAGCGGGTGGGATGAACACCGGGGAGCTGTTTTTT. It codes for CATSVGLAGGMNTGELFF.

This clone was found once. The chain uses TRBV4-1 and TRBJ2-5, with a possible D match to TRBD2 (5 bases). This CDR3 spans 14 amino acids. Trimming removed 0 bases from V and 2 bases from J, with 7 bases in between. In germline, CDR1 is MGHRA, CDR2 YSYEKL. The DNA for the CDR3 is TGCGCCAGCAGCCAAGAATCGGGGCAAGAGACCCAGTACTTC. Amino acid sequence: CASSQESGQETQYF.

The J gene is TRBJ2-1, the V gene TRBV7-2; 7 nucleotides match TRBD2. The CDR3 has 14 amino acids. Per the germline V gene, CDR1 is SGHTA and CDR2 is FQGNSA. Trimming at V came to 5 bases and at J to 1 base, leaving 2 bases not matched to a gene. The CDR3 sequence is CASSPAGSYNEQFF. The DNA for the CDR3 is TGTGCCAGCAGCCCAGCGGGGTCCTACAATGAGCAGTTCTTC.

The V gene is TRBV4-3, the J gene TRBJ1-4, with D possibly being TRBD1 (6 bases). The CDR3 is 15 amino acids. Germline CDR1 is LGHNA and CDR2 is YSLEER. Trimming cost V 3 bases and J 5 bases, with 13 bases left between them. The DNA of the CDR3 is TGCGCCAGCAGCCATAGACAGGAGATCAATGAAAAACTGTTTTTT. Amino acids: CASSHRQEINEKLFF.

This clone has only one observation. The chain links TRBV6-2 or TRBV6-3 to TRBJ1-1, with 11 bases matching TRBD1. Trimming at V came to 5 bases and at J to 2 bases, leaving 1 base not matched to a gene. CDR1 is MNHEY, CDR2 SVGEGT, per germline. The CDR3 extends over 14 amino acids. CDR3 DNA sequence: TGTGCCAGCAGTGGACAGGGGGCCAACACTGAAGCTTTCTTT. Translated, it gives CASSGQGANTEAFF.

V usage is TRBV18 and J usage is TRBJ2-1, with a tentative D call TRBD2 (6 bases). CDR3 size: 12 residues. Germline V gene data show CDR1 as KGHSH and CDR2 as LQKENI. The V and J ends lost 3 bases and 7 bases respectively, with 7 bases between them. Written as DNA, the CDR3 is TGTGCCAGCTCACCGCGGGAAAATGAGCAGTTCTTC. Encoded protein: CASSPRENEQFF. Looking up the rest from reference TRBV18 and TRBJ2-1 gives the full variable domain: NAGVMQNPRHLVRRRGQEARLRCSPMKGHSHVYWYRQLPEEGLKFMVYLQKENIIDESGMPKERFSAEFPKEGPSILRIQQVVRGDSAAYFCASSPRENEQFFGPGTRLTVL.

The chain joins TRBV28 to TRBJ1-2, with D tentatively TRBD1 (6 bases). CDR3 length equals 14 residues. Germline assignment: CDR1 MDHEN and CDR2 SYDVKM. Deletions cut 3 bases from V and 4 bases from J, with 12 bases between. CDR3 protein: CASSFRGRGYGYTF. The DNA for the CDR3 is TGTGCCAGCAGTTTCAGGGGACGTGGCTATGGCTACACCTTC.

J is TRBJ2-3 and V is TRBV28; TRBD2 matches at 13 bases. With 5 bases clipped from V and 8 bases from J, the junction kept 7 bases outside the gene matches. Germline V gene sequence: CDR1 MDHEN, CDR2 SYDVKM. There are 15 residues in the CDR3. CDR3 DNA: TGTGCCAGCAGTCCTACTAGCGGGGGGGGAAGTACGCAGTATTTT. Translated: CASSPTSGGGSTQYF.

The chain recombines TRBV18 with TRBJ1-1; D not resolved. Trimming removed 3 bases at V and 5 bases at J, with 10 bases between. The CDR3 is 13 residues long. Germline lookup yields CDR1 KGHSH and CDR2 LQKENI. CDR3 nucleotides: TGTGCCAGCTCACCGGGCCGCAAAACTGAAGCTTTCTTT. Residues: CASSPGRKTEAFF.

J is TRBJ1-4 and V is TRBV11-2; a weak D match, TRBD1 (5 bases). From germline, CDR1 is SGHAT and CDR2 FQNNGV. The CDR3 totals 13 residues. The germline V and J ends were trimmed by 1 base and 8 bases, with 8 bases remaining between them. CDR3 bases: TGTGCCAGCAGCTTAGGACAGACAGAAAAACTGTTTTTT. It encodes CASSLGQTEKLFF.

This clone showed up just once. The chain couples TRBV6-2 or TRBV6-3 to TRBJ1-5, with 7 bases fitting TRBD1. The J segment lost 0 bases and the V segment lost 6 bases, leaving 11 bases of the junction unmatched. The CDR3 totals 17 residues. In germline, CDR1 is MNHEY, CDR2 SVGEGT. The DNA of the CDR3 is TGTGCCAGCAGCCCCGACAGGGCGGGTCTTAGCAATCAGCCCCAGCATTTT. It translates to CASSPDRAGLSNQPQHF.

The chain is built from TRBV9 and TRBJ1-5; 9 nucleotides align to TRBD1. Unmatched junction bases numbered 3, after V lost 2 bases and J lost 3 bases. The germline V gene has CDR1 SGDLS and CDR2 YYNGEE. This CDR3 comprises 15 residues. The CDR3 protein is CASSVGQGANQPQHF. The CDR3 DNA reads TGTGCCAGCAGCGTGGGACAGGGCGCCAATCAGCCCCAGCATTTT.

The chain uses TRBV6-5 and TRBJ1-2; possible D gene TRBD1, 6 bases. V lost 5 bases and J 6 bases, leaving 13 bases between the germline ends. Germline V gene lookup returns CDR1 MNHEY and CDR2 SVGAGI. The CDR3 sequence is 13 residues long. The CDR3 here is CASSLGQSHGYTF. In nucleotides, the CDR3 is TGTGCCAGCAGTCTCGGACAGTCCCATGGCTACACCTTC.